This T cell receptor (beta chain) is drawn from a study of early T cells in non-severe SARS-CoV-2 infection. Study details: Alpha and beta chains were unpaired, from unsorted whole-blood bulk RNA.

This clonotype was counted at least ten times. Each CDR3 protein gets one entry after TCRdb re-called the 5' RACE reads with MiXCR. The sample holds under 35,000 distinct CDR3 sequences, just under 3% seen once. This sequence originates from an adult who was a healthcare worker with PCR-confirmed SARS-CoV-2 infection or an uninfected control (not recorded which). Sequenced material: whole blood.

CDR3 DNA sequence: TGTGCCAGCAGTTCTCAGGGGTATGGCTACACCTTC. It is translated as CASSSQGYGYTF. The chain is built from TRBV12-3 or TRBV12-4 and TRBJ1-2; D might be TRBD1 (6 bases). CDR3 length: 12 residues. The V end was cut by 4 bases, the J end by 5 bases, with 8 bases between.